Below, 26 T cell receptor beta chains from the same sample are listed, as sequenced in a study of cytomegalovirus exposure and HLA in healthy donors. The PCR had 60 Vbeta and 13 Jbeta primers. The protocol was immunoSEQ multiplex PCR, while the TCRdb copy is restricted to in-frame clones and leaves out a portion. The sample lists 150,000 to 200,000 clones; around four fifths were seen once. Specimen: PBMCs. These receptors were collected from a woman aged 30 to 39 in good health and CMV-seronegative.

This clone has just a few counts. This chain connects TRBV5-6 to TRBJ1-6; tentative D call: TRBD1 (5 bases). The V end lost 1 base, the J end lost 0 bases, and 11 bases lay between the germline ends. The CDR3 has 17 residues. Germline CDR1 reads SGHDT; CDR2 reads YYEEEE. CDR3 region: CASSLSVGGSYNSPLHF. DNA for the CDR3: TGTGCCAGCAGCTTGAGCGTCGGGGGCTCCTATAATTCACCCCTCCACTTT.

The rearrangement joins TRBV5-1 to TRBJ1-2; tentatively, D is TRBD1 (5 bases). Trimming pared 0 bases from V and 1 base from J, leaving 13 bases between. The CDR3 is made up of 16 amino acids. Per the germline V gene, CDR1 is SGHRS and CDR2 is YFSETQ. The CDR3 here is CASSLGVGQNNYGYTF. In DNA form, the CDR3 reads TGCGCCAGCAGCTTGGGAGTCGGACAAAATAACTATGGCTACACCTTC.

The rearrangement uses TRBV6-5 and TRBJ2-1; D is unresolved. Trimming took off 2 bases at V and 10 bases at J, with 12 bases between the two ends. There are 13 residues in the CDR3. Per germline, CDR1 MNHEY and CDR2 SVGAGI. The CDR3, as DNA: TGTGCCAGCAGTTACACTTCGGAGCTGGAGCAGTTCTTC. This translates into CASSYTSELEQFF.

The CDR3 DNA reads as TGTGCCAGCATAGGCCGGACAGTCCCCTATGGCTACACCTTC. Translating gives CASIGRTVPYGYTF. The chain uses TRBV6-5 and TRBJ1-2; maybe TRBD1 (6 bases). Trimming cost V 7 bases and J 4 bases, with 16 bases left between them. CDR1 is MNHEY and CDR2 is SVGAGI in the germline V gene. This CDR3 has 14 amino acids.

This clone came up a few times. The chain links TRBV27 to TRBJ2-2; TRBD2 might be the D (5 bases). Per germline, CDR1 MNHEY and CDR2 SMNVEV (reference sequence). CDR3 length: 15 amino acids. The V gene lost 5 bases and the J gene lost 5 bases, with 15 bases spanning the gap. CDR3 DNA sequence: TGTGCCAGCAGTCAACTAGGAGCCGGAACCGGGGAGCTGTTTTTT. It is translated as CASSQLGAGTGELFF.

DNA of the CDR3: TGTGCCATCTCTCCCCGGCAGACAACTTACGAGCAGTACTTC. It codes for CAISPRQTTYEQYF. The chain employs TRBV10-3 and TRBJ2-7; D unclear. The CDR3 runs to 14 residues. Germline V gives CDR1 ENHRY, CDR2 SYGVKD. V shed 8 bases and J shed 4 bases, with 18 bases lying between them.

The chain has TRBV2 and TRBJ2-5; TRBD2 might be the D (5 bases). Germline lookup yields CDR1 SNHLY and CDR2 FYNNEI. V was pared by 7 bases and J by 5 bases, with 17 bases between. The CDR3 runs 14 residues. In nucleotides, the CDR3 is TGTGCCAGCACCCCTGCTGACCGAGGGGAGACCCAGTACTTC. Translating gives CASTPADRGETQYF.

V gene TRBV7-6 combines with J gene TRBJ1-2; a possible D gene is TRBD1 (6 bases). This CDR3 spans 16 amino acids. Trimming shortened V by 1 base and J by 7 bases, and 19 bases separated the two germline ends. Germline V gene lookup returns CDR1 SGHVS and CDR2 FNYEAQ. The CDR3 nucleotides read TGTGCCAGCAGCTTAGAGACGGGACACAAAAGTGGTGGCTACACCTTC. Translating it yields CASSLETGHKSGGYTF.

The chain recombines TRBV9 with TRBJ2-1; D is ambiguous. Germline lookup yields CDR1 SGDLS and CDR2 YYNGEE. The CDR3 totals 11 residues. V shed 7 bases and J shed 10 bases, with 12 bases lying between them. Here the CDR3 reads CASEKNGEQFF. In DNA, the CDR3 is TGTGCCAGCGAGAAGAACGGGGAGCAGTTCTTC.

Ten or more counts support this clone. A read error may account for a junction end that differs from germline. The genes are TRBV5-1 and TRBJ1-1; D not resolved. The germline CDR1 and CDR2 sequences are SGHRS and YFSETQ. The CDR3 sequence is 13 residues long. The CDR3 reads CASSLAAGTEAFF. The CDR3 DNA reads as TGCGCCAGCAGTTTGGCGGCGGGCACTGAAGCTTTCTTT.

The chain combines TRBV27 with TRBJ2-7, with 11 bases lining up with TRBD2. V lost 0 bases to trimming and J lost 1 base; unmatched junction nucleotides: 11. Germline V gives CDR1 MNHEY, CDR2 SMNVEV (reference sequence). The CDR3 consists of 19 residues. CDR3 nucleotide sequence: TGTGCCAGCAGTTTATCGTTCCAGGTAGCGGGGGGGCTATCCTACGAGCAGTACTTC. Translated, it gives CASSLSFQVAGGLSYEQYF.

The CDR3 nucleotides are TGTGCCAGCAGCTCGGGACTAGCGGGACCGCTCCAGTACTTC. Translation gives CASSSGLAGPLQYF. The chain joins TRBV13 to TRBJ2-7; TRBD2 matches at 13 bases. The germline gives CDR1 PRHDT, CDR2 FYEKMQ (reference sequence). V shed 4 bases, J shed 10 bases, and the junction held 7 bases outside the gene matches. This CDR3 has 14 residues. Variable domain in full (rest from reference TRBV13 and TRBJ2-7): AAGVIQSPRHLIKEKRETATLKCYPIPRHDTVYWYQQGPGQDPQFLISFYEKMQSDKGSIPDRFSAQQFSDYHSELNMSSLELGDSALYFCASSSGLAGPLQYFGPGTRLTVT.

This clone was counted between two and nine times. The chain carries TRBV28 and TRBJ1-6; 8 bases align to TRBD1. The CDR3 sequence is 13 residues long. Germline CDR1 is MDHEN and CDR2 is SYDVKM. V shed 11 bases and J 5 bases; nucleotides not matched to a gene: 5. In nucleotides, the CDR3 is TGTGCCTCTTGGACAGGGAATAATTCACCCCTCCACTTT. As protein: CASWTGNNSPLHF.

This clone has a count of ten or more. This chain joins TRBV7-9 and TRBJ2-7; maybe TRBD1 (7 bases). The CDR3 is 14 amino acids. The germline gives CDR1 SEHNR, CDR2 FQNEAQ (reference sequence). V lost 3 bases to trimming and J lost 3 bases, with 12 bases between them. The CDR3 protein is CASSFGQGGYEQYF. Written as DNA, the CDR3 is TGTGCCAGCAGCTTCGGGCAGGGGGGCTACGAGCAGTACTTC.

The chain links TRBV15 to TRBJ2-5, with D possibly matching TRBD2 (6 bases). The J call is uncertain, as TRBJ2-7 better fits the DNA end. The CDR3 runs to 14 residues. In germline, CDR1 is LNHNV, CDR2 YYDKDF (reference sequence). CDR3 amino acids: CATSRELGSYEQYF. The DNA for the CDR3 is TGTGCCACCAGTCGGGAGCTTGGGTCCTACGAGCAGTACTTC.

CDR3 DNA: TGTGCCAGCAAGGACAGATGGGGCTACACCTTC. Protein sequence: CASKDRWGYTF. The genes are TRBV6-1 and TRBJ1-2; the D gene is possibly TRBD1 (6 bases). This CDR3 is 11 amino acids long. Germline CDR1 MNHNS, CDR2 SASEGT. Deletions cut 7 bases from V and 8 bases from J, with 11 bases between.

V and J are TRBV27 and TRBJ1-6, with TRBD1 as a possible D gene (5 bases). The CDR3 has 15 amino acids. Germline values: CDR1 MNHEY, CDR2 SMNVEV (reference sequence). V gave up 4 bases and J gave up 3 bases, with 10 bases separating them. CDR3 loop: CASSSFDSYNSPLHF. DNA of the CDR3: TGTGCCAGCAGTTCCTTCGACAGCTATAATTCACCCCTCCACTTT.

The chain couples TRBV5-5 to TRBJ1-4; D unresolved. CDR1 SGHKS and CDR2 YYEKEE come from the germline V gene (reference sequence). The CDR3 runs to 13 residues. The CDR3 nucleotides are TGTGCGACCGGGGAGGCTACATTTGAAAAACTGTTTTTT. The encoded protein is CATGEATFEKLFF. The complete variable domain, with remaining parts taken from reference TRBV5-5 and TRBJ1-4, reads DAGVTQSPTHLIKTRGQQVTLRCSPISGHKSVSWYQQVLGQGPQFIFQYYEKEERGRGNFPDRFSARQFPNYSSELNVNALLLGDSALYLCATGEATFEKLFFGSGTQLSVL.

The V and J genes are TRBV11-2 and TRBJ1-2; no firm D call. The V gene lost 6 bases and the J gene lost 2 bases, with 13 bases spanning the gap. The CDR3 runs 14 residues. CDR1 and CDR2 from the germline V gene are SGHAT and FQNNGV. The CDR3 protein is CASRKSPGNYGYTF. The CDR3 bases are TGTGCCAGCAGAAAATCTCCGGGGAACTATGGCTACACCTTC.

This clone was observed a handful of times. V is TRBV30 and J is TRBJ1-2; 10 bases are shared with TRBD1. V dropped 0 bases and J dropped 2; count of bases not matched to a gene: 6. Looked up from germline, CDR1 is GTSNPN and CDR2 is SVGIG (reference sequence). CDR3 length equals 16 residues. In nucleotides, the CDR3 is TGTGCCTGGAGTGTAGGGACAGGGGAAAGAAACTATGGCTACACCTTC. Translating gives CAWSVGTGERNYGYTF. The full variable domain, with the rest looked up from reference TRBV30 and TRBJ1-2, is SQTIHQWPATLVQPVGSPLSLECTVEGTSNPNLYWYRQAAGRGLQLLFYSVGIGQISSEVPQNLSASRPQDRQFILSSKKLLLSDSGFYLCAWSVGTGERNYGYTFGSGTRLTVV.

This chain joins TRBV29-1 and TRBJ2-1, with a possible D match to TRBD2 (6 bases). The CDR3 length is 11 residues. The ends were cut back, 6 bases at V and 7 bases at J, with 10 bases in the middle. Germline CDR1 reads SQVTM; CDR2 reads ANQGSEA. CDR3 loop: CSVKRGNEQFF. Here the CDR3 DNA reads TGCAGCGTCAAACGGGGGAATGAGCAGTTCTTC.

The chain joins TRBV5-1 to TRBJ1-6; 7 positions agree with TRBD1. Looked up from germline, CDR1 is SGHRS and CDR2 is YFSETQ. Trimming at V came to 0 bases and at J to 7 bases, leaving 4 bases not matched to a gene. The length of the CDR3 is 15 residues. CDR3 sequence reads: CASSLEGQSNSPLHF. The CDR3 DNA reads as TGCGCCAGCAGCTTGGAGGGACAGTCCAATTCACCCCTCCACTTT.

The chain uses TRBV2 and TRBJ1-1; D is uncertain. Trimming stripped 4 bases from V and 7 bases from J, with 10 bases between. The germline V gene has CDR1 SNHLY and CDR2 FYNNEI. The CDR3 length is 12 residues. CDR3 in amino acids: CASSVTGIEAFF. The CDR3 region has the DNA TGTGCCAGCAGTGTTACCGGGATTGAAGCTTTCTTT.

The J gene is TRBJ1-1, the V gene TRBV13; 10 nucleotides align to TRBD1. Germline-derived CDR1 and CDR2 are PRHDT and FYEKMQ (reference sequence). V dropped 5 bases and J dropped 0; count of bases not matched to a gene: 3. The CDR3 extends over 15 amino acids. The CDR3: CASSEDRGMNTEAFF. The CDR3 nucleotides are TGTGCCAGCAGCGAGGACAGGGGGATGAACACTGAAGCTTTCTTT.

This clone was picked up a small number of times. The chain carries TRBV7-2 and TRBJ2-3; 8 nucleotides align to TRBD2. The germline gives CDR1 SGHTA, CDR2 FQGNSA. The CDR3 sequence is 15 residues long. V shed 5 bases and J 0 bases; nucleotides not matched to a gene: 4. In DNA, the CDR3 is TGTGCCAGCAGCCCCCAGCGGGGGAGCACAGATACGCAGTATTTT. Translating gives CASSPQRGSTDTQYF. Together with reference TRBV7-2 and TRBJ2-3, the CDR3 gives the full variable domain: GAGVSQSPSNKVTEKGKDVELRCDPISGHTALYWYRQSLGQGLEFLIYFQGNSAPDKSGLPSDRFSAERTGGSVSTLTIQRTQQEDSAVYLCASSPQRGSTDTQYFGPGTRLTVL.

The chain has TRBV5-1 and TRBJ2-7; tentative D call: TRBD1 (6 bases). The V gene's germline CDR1 is SGHRS and CDR2 YFSETQ. Trimming cost V 2 bases and J 4 bases, with 19 bases left between them. The CDR3 totals 16 residues. In nucleotides, the CDR3 is TGCGCCAGCAGCTTAACAGGGACCGTGCCAATTTACGAGCAGTACTTC. Translating gives CASSLTGTVPIYEQYF. Full variable domain (remainder filled in from reference TRBV5-1 and TRBJ2-7): KAGVTQTPRYLIKTRGQQVTLSCSPISGHRSVSWYQQTPGQGLQFLFEYFSETQRNKGNFPGRFSGRQFSNSRSEMNVSTLELGDSALYLCASSLTGTVPIYEQYFGPGTRLTVT.